Shown below are 18 T cell receptor beta chains from a single sample sequenced in a study of graft-versus-host responses after intestinal transplantation. Sequencing used immunoSEQ multiplex PCR; TCRdb keeps in-frame clones, though not all of them. The table shows 90,000 to 120,000 clones, with about nine tenths occurring only once. Their specific antigens are unknown. The sequenced sample was unstimulated CD4+ T cells sorted from spleen or lymph node cells, obtained before transplant. All receptors derive from a human donor who was the organ donor for an intestinal transplant.

This clone was observed once. This chain links TRBV5-1 with TRBJ1-6, with TRBD1 identical over 7 bases. CDR3 length: 18 residues. V dropped 3 bases and J dropped 0; count of bases not matched to a gene: 9. CDR1 is SGHRS and CDR2 is YFSETQ in the germline V gene. CDR3 loop: CASSSEPTGSSYNSPLHF. The CDR3 DNA reads TGCGCCAGCAGCTCGGAACCGACAGGGAGCTCCTATAATTCACCCCTCCACTTT.

The chain links TRBV10-1 to TRBJ2-7; perhaps TRBD1 as D (6 bases). This CDR3 contains 14 residues. V lost 3 bases, J lost 0 bases, and 9 bases lay in between. Germline-derived CDR1 and CDR2 are WNHNN and SYGVQD (reference sequence). The CDR3 DNA sequence: TGCGCCAGCAGTGAATTGACAGGCTCCTACGAGCAGTACTTC. Its protein is CASSELTGSYEQYF.

The chain is built from TRBV5-1 and TRBJ2-5; 8 positions match TRBD1. The CDR3 contains 14 residues. V trimming: 0 bases; J trimming: 5 bases; junction bases outside the gene matches: 3. Germline V CDR1 and CDR2: SGHRS, YFSETQ. CDR3 in amino acids: CASSLGTGLETQYF. CDR3 in DNA: TGCGCCAGCAGCTTGGGGACAGGGCTGGAGACCCAGTACTTC.

This chain uses TRBV18 with TRBJ2-7; a weak D match, TRBD2 (5 bases). The germline V gene has CDR1 KGHSH and CDR2 LQKENI. This CDR3 comprises 14 residues. Trimming took off 3 bases at V and 0 bases at J, with 9 bases between the two ends. The CDR3 reads CASSPNEGSYEQYF. The CDR3 region has the DNA TGTGCCAGCTCACCGAATGAGGGCTCCTACGAGCAGTACTTC.

The CDR3 sequence: CASNSHEGEKLFF. For the CDR3, the DNA is TGTGCCAGCAACAGTCACGAAGGGGAAAAACTGTTTTTT. The chain recombines TRBV2 with TRBJ1-4, with unresolved D. This CDR3 has 13 residues. V gave up 7 bases and J gave up 8 bases, with 14 bases separating them. Per germline, CDR1 SNHLY and CDR2 FYNNEI. The entire variable domain, with the rest obtained from reference TRBV2 and TRBJ1-4, is as follows: EPEVTQTPSHQVTQMGQEVILRCVPISNHLYFYWYRQILGQKVEFLVSFYNNEISEKSEIFDDQFSVERPDGSNFTLKIRSTKLEDSAMYFCASNSHEGEKLFFGSGTQLSVL.

This clone has a single count. J is TRBJ2-7 and V is TRBV5-1; a weak D match, TRBD1 (6 bases). The V gene's germline CDR1 is SGHRS and CDR2 YFSETQ. The CDR3 runs 13 residues. The ends were cut back, 2 bases at V and 3 bases at J, with 9 bases in the middle. Here the CDR3 DNA reads TGCGCCAGCAGCTTCGGGACAAACTACGAGCAGTACTTC. Its translation: CASSFGTNYEQYF. The whole variable domain, remainder taken from reference TRBV5-1 and TRBJ2-7, is KAGVTQTPRYLIKTRGQQVTLSCSPISGHRSVSWYQQTPGQGLQFLFEYFSETQRNKGNFPGRFSGRQFSNSRSEMNVSTLELGDSALYLCASSFGTNYEQYFGPGTRLTVT.

This clone has just one count. The genes are TRBV6-5 and TRBJ1-3; D perhaps matches TRBD1 (6 bases). Between the trimmed V and J ends, which lost 0 bases and 2 bases, there was a span of 11 bases. From germline, CDR1 is MNHEY and CDR2 SVGAGI. The CDR3 has 16 residues. CDR3 region: CASSYSRRGTGNTIYF. The CDR3 coding sequence is TGTGCCAGCAGTTACTCGAGAAGGGGGACTGGAAACACCATATATTTT.

This sequence joins TRBV28 and TRBJ1-1; D is uncertain. V was clipped by 1 base and J by 8 bases, with 8 bases between them. The length of the CDR3 is 12 residues. Looked up from germline, CDR1 is MDHEN and CDR2 is SYDVKM. CDR3 in amino acids: CASSLSLGEAFF. DNA for the CDR3: TGTGCCAGCAGTTTATCCCTCGGAGAAGCTTTCTTT.

This chain uses TRBV18 with TRBJ2-2, with 9 bases matching TRBD1. The V gene end was trimmed by 2 bases and the J gene end by 4 bases; junction bases not matched to a gene: 5. The CDR3 length is 16 residues. Germline V lookup: CDR1 KGHSH, CDR2 LQKENI. For the CDR3, the DNA is TGTGCCAGCTCACCAGCGGGACAGGGCAGCACCGGGGAGCTGTTTTTT. Residues: CASSPAGQGSTGELFF. The entire variable domain, with the rest obtained from reference TRBV18 and TRBJ2-2, is as follows: NAGVMQNPRHLVRRRGQEARLRCSPMKGHSHVYWYRQLPEEGLKFMVYLQKENIIDESGMPKERFSAEFPKEGPSILRIQQVVRGDSAAYFCASSPAGQGSTGELFFGEGSRLTVL.

The chain has TRBV4-1 and TRBJ1-2; a possible D gene is TRBD1 (5 bases). V was cut by 0 bases and J by 4 bases, with 15 bases left in between. Germline assignment: CDR1 MGHRA and CDR2 YSYEKL. The CDR3 has 16 amino acids. DNA of the CDR3: TGCGCCAGCAGCCAAGAGCCCGGACATCGGACCTATGGCTACACCTTC. Translated, it gives CASSQEPGHRTYGYTF.

This clone was seen a single time. V is TRBV18 and J is TRBJ2-7; no clear D. The germline gives CDR1 KGHSH, CDR2 LQKENI. The germline V and J ends were trimmed by 2 bases and 3 bases, with 5 bases remaining between them. The CDR3 covers 12 residues. The CDR3 DNA is TGTGCCAGCTCACCAAATAACTACGAGCAGTACTTC. Residues: CASSPNNYEQYF.

This chain connects TRBV29-1 to TRBJ2-4; D gene unclear. Germline lookup yields CDR1 SQVTM and CDR2 ANQGSEA. The CDR3 spans 13 residues. The ends were cut back, 6 bases at V and 1 base at J, with 10 bases in the middle. This chain's CDR3 is CSVAKGAKNIQYF. The CDR3, as DNA: TGCAGCGTCGCGAAGGGCGCCAAAAACATTCAGTACTTC.

The chain recombines TRBV18 with TRBJ2-3, with D unclear. Deletions cut 8 bases from V and 1 base from J, with 16 bases between. The CDR3 totals 15 residues. Germline values: CDR1 KGHSH, CDR2 LQKENI. DNA for the CDR3: TGTGCCAGCCGTTTTCGGGCCTCCCGCACAGATACGCAGTATTTT. It is translated as CASRFRASRTDTQYF.

The V gene is TRBV7-9, the J gene TRBJ2-5; a weak D match, TRBD1 (5 bases). The V end was cut by 5 bases, the J end by 5 bases, with 18 bases between. There are 15 residues in the CDR3. Germline CDR1 reads SEHNR; CDR2 reads FQNEAQ (reference sequence). CDR3 in amino acids: CASSVGHGQQETQYF. The CDR3, as DNA: TGTGCCAGCAGCGTCGGACACGGTCAACAGGAGACCCAGTACTTC.

This chain connects TRBV4-1 to TRBJ1-2, with D maybe TRBD1 (5 bases). V lost 4 bases, J lost 4 bases, and 16 bases lay in between. CDR1 and CDR2 from the germline V gene are MGHRA and YSYEKL. This CDR3 has 15 amino acids. CDR3 protein: CASSPLGGLPYGYTF. CDR3 DNA sequence: TGCGCCAGCAGCCCTCTTGGGGGTTTACCCTATGGCTACACCTTC.

This chain uses TRBV27 with TRBJ2-5; D is tentatively TRBD1 or TRBD2 (5 bases each). V was trimmed by 4 bases and J by 10 bases, leaving 22 bases between them. The CDR3 extends over 15 amino acids. Germline V gene sequence: CDR1 MNHEY, CDR2 SMNVEV (reference sequence). In DNA, the CDR3 is TGTGCCAGCAGTTCCCTCTTGACCTCCGTTGGGGGCCAGTACTTC. It translates to CASSSLLTSVGGQYF.

The chain carries TRBV11-3 and TRBJ2-3, with D unresolved. Trimming left V 4 bases short and J 0 bases short, with 17 bases between. Looked up from germline, CDR1 is SGHNT and CDR2 is YENEEA. The CDR3 extends over 17 amino acids. The CDR3 DNA reads TGTGCCAGCAGCTCCCCCCTCGGCCTATCTAGCACAGATACGCAGTATTTT. As protein: CASSSPLGLSSTDTQYF.

The chain joins TRBV23-1 to TRBJ2-7, with 8 bases that match TRBD1. TRBV23-1 is reported as an ORF; its role is uncertain. V dropped 2 bases and J dropped 6; count of bases not matched to a gene: 9. This CDR3 region has 15 residues. The chain's CDR3 is CASSQEAGGAFEQYF. In DNA, the CDR3 is TGCGCCAGCAGTCAAGAGGCAGGGGGCGCTTTCGAGCAGTACTTC.